This TCR beta chain was sequenced during a study of graft-versus-host responses after intestinal transplantation. Overall study context: Among the recipients, all got anti-thymocyte globulin induction and then tacrolimus and steroids for approximately 3 years.

Regarding this clone: Its antigen is undetermined.

The germline V gene encodes CDR1 LNHNV and CDR2 YYDKDF (reference sequence). CDR3 length: 17 amino acids. V was pared by 5 bases and J by 4 bases, with 21 bases between. Study findings and constraints: Detection of GvH clones occurred in recipient marrow, and some had their first appearance in ileum or blood. High graft-versus-host to host-versus-graft clonal ratios were seen in allografts of patients with graft-donor T cell macrochimerism.

Profiling relied on immunoSEQ multiplex PCR, and the TCRdb table lists in-frame clones only, not all of them. The sample has around 39,000 clones, roughly 90% seen once. The receptor comes from a human patient who received an intestinal transplant, so some T cells may come from the graft donor. The V call is TRBV15, the J call TRBJ1-5; no definite D call. Sequenced material: PBMCs, taken 267 days after transplant. CDR3 sequence reads: CATSRTLAVAPNQPQHF. The CDR3 DNA sequence: TGTGCCACCAGCCGCACTTTGGCGGTGGCTCCTAATCAGCCCCAGCATTTT.